The 12 T cell receptor beta chains given below trace back to one sample, sequenced in a study of blood T cell repertoires in COVID-19. The protocol was immunoSEQ multiplex PCR, while the TCRdb copy is restricted to in-frame clones and leaves out a portion. The table shows about 21,000 clones, with approximately 90% occurring only once. The sequencing input was peripheral blood. The source is a man in his 70s with active COVID-19.

By share, this clone ranks as medium-sized. The rearrangement links TRBV19 to TRBJ2-1; 9 positions agree with TRBD1. This CDR3 contains 15 residues. The V gene end was trimmed by 5 bases and the J gene end by 6 bases; junction bases not matched to a gene: 8. Germline CDR1 LNHDA, CDR2 SQIVND (reference sequence). Here the CDR3 reads CASSVGDRAGNEQFF. The CDR3 bases are TGTGCCAGTAGTGTGGGGGACAGGGCGGGCAATGAGCAGTTCTTC.

The genes are TRBV7-2 and TRBJ2-3, with TRBD2 matching 12 bases. Germline loops: CDR1 SGHTA, CDR2 FQGNSA. The CDR3 spans 18 residues. The ends lost 6 bases at V and 0 bases at J; junction bases unmatched: 10. In nucleotides, the CDR3 is TGTGCCAGCAGTTCAAGAGGACTAGCGGGACCTAGCACAGATACGCAGTATTTT. It translates to CASSSRGLAGPSTDTQYF.

The rearrangement joins TRBV5-1 to TRBJ2-7, with a possible D match to TRBD2 (6 bases). The V end lost 4 bases, the J end lost 5 bases, and 19 bases lay between the germline ends. The germline V gene encodes CDR1 SGHRS and CDR2 YFSETQ. This CDR3 has 15 residues. This chain's CDR3 is CASSRDVGTLDEQYF. The CDR3 DNA follows: TGCGCCAGCAGCAGAGACGTAGGGACTCTCGACGAGCAGTACTTC.

J is TRBJ2-1 and V is TRBV7-9; TRBD2 aligns across 9 bases. Germline values: CDR1 SEHNR, CDR2 FQNEAQ (reference sequence). The ends lost 1 base at V and 7 bases at J; junction bases unmatched: 8. The CDR3 loop spans 16 amino acids. The CDR3 is CASSLGPGLAGNEQFF. The CDR3 DNA reads TGTGCCAGCAGCTTAGGTCCGGGACTAGCTGGGAATGAGCAGTTCTTC.

The chain carries TRBV2 and TRBJ1-2; 7 nucleotides line up with TRBD1. The CDR3 sequence is 15 residues long. V shed 1 base, J shed 1 base, and the junction held 3 bases outside the gene matches. Germline CDR1 is SNHLY and CDR2 is FYNNEI. The CDR3 coding sequence is TGTGCCAGCAGTGAAGGACAGGGAAATAACTATGGCTACACCTTC. This codes for CASSEGQGNNYGYTF.

The chain joins TRBV5-5 to TRBJ2-3; TRBD1 aligns across 7 bases. Trimming took 2 bases from V and 6 from J; bases not matched to a gene: 6. Germline CDR1 SGHKS, CDR2 YYEKEE (reference sequence). This CDR3 contains 14 residues. The CDR3 DNA sequence: TGTGCCAGCAGCTTCTTAGGGGGCGCCGATACGCAGTATTTT. As protein: CASSFLGGADTQYF.

V usage is TRBV18 and J usage is TRBJ2-7, with 11 positions matching TRBD1. The germline V gene has CDR1 KGHSH and CDR2 LQKENI. This CDR3 is 16 amino acids long. Losses at the gene ends were 2 bases for V and 3 bases for J; bases not matched to a gene: 6. CDR3 sequence (DNA): TGTGCCAGCTCACCATACCCCGGGACAGGGGGCTACGAGCAGTACTTC. The encoded protein is CASSPYPGTGGYEQYF. Using reference TRBV18 and TRBJ2-7 for the parts outside the CDR3, the full variable domain is NAGVMQNPRHLVRRRGQEARLRCSPMKGHSHVYWYRQLPEEGLKFMVYLQKENIIDESGMPKERFSAEFPKEGPSILRIQQVVRGDSAAYFCASSPYPGTGGYEQYFGPGTRLTVT.

This clone appeared a single time. This rearrangement joins TRBV11-3 to TRBJ2-1; TRBD2 agrees at 8 bases. This CDR3 contains 14 residues. Germline lookup yields CDR1 SGHNT and CDR2 YENEEA. The J segment lost 7 bases and the V segment lost 5 bases, leaving 7 bases of the junction unmatched. The CDR3 DNA follows: TGTGCCAGCAGCCAAGGACTAGCTGGTAATGAGCAGTTCTTC. This codes for CASSQGLAGNEQFF.

The CDR3 loop reads CASSRQLNTEAFF. CDR3 DNA sequence: TGTGCCAGCAGCCGACAGTTGAACACTGAAGCTTTCTTT. The V gene is TRBV7-3, the J gene TRBJ1-1; D may be TRBD1 (5 bases). Trimming took off 5 bases at V and 0 bases at J, with 7 bases between the two ends. The CDR3 runs 13 residues. CDR1 is SGHTA and CDR2 is FQGTGA in the germline V gene.

The chain has TRBV27 and TRBJ2-1; 8 nucleotides agree with TRBD2. Trimming at V came to 8 bases and at J to 4 bases, leaving 19 bases not matched to a gene. The length of the CDR3 is 18 residues. Looked up from germline, CDR1 is MNHEY and CDR2 is SMNVEV (reference sequence). The CDR3: CASARFVPAGADYNEQFF. The CDR3, as DNA: TGTGCCAGCGCCCGATTTGTCCCAGCGGGAGCCGATTACAATGAGCAGTTCTTC.

CDR3 residues: CASRPTRVLEQFF. CDR3 DNA: TGTGCCAGCAGACCAACTAGGGTACTTGAGCAGTTCTTC. V is TRBV11-2 and J is TRBJ2-1; a possible D gene is TRBD2 (5 bases). The CDR3 has 13 residues. Trimming removed 6 bases at V and 9 bases at J, with 15 bases between. The germline CDR1 and CDR2 sequences are SGHAT and FQNNGV. Combining the CDR3 with reference TRBV11-2 and TRBJ2-1 gives the whole variable domain EAGVAQSPRYKIIEKRQSVAFWCNPISGHATLYWYQQILGQGPKLLIQFQNNGVVDDSQLPKDRFSAERLKGVDSTLKIQPAKLEDSAVYLCASRPTRVLEQFFGPGTRLTVL.

This clone was detected once. The DNA for the CDR3 is TGTGCCAGCAGTCAGACGGGGAGCTATGGCTACACCTTC. This encodes CASSQTGSYGYTF. The rearrangement joins TRBV6-5 to TRBJ1-2; D gene ambiguous. The V end lost 5 bases, the J end lost 4 bases, and 11 bases lay between the germline ends. CDR3 length equals 13 residues. Germline CDR1 and CDR2: MNHEY and SVGAGI.